Here is one TCR beta chain with its context. Its antigen is not identified. The data are from a study of shared clonotypes between healthy human individuals. Points from the study as a whole: Naive CD4 clonotype sharing across a handful of donors was approximately 5%.

Trimming left V 3 bases short and J 6 bases short, with 14 bases between. Per germline, CDR1 MNHEY and CDR2 SVGAGI. CDR3 length: 15 amino acids. Sorted-subset replicate PCR reactions contained approximately 190 ng DNA, corresponding to 29,000 or so T cell genomes. Sequenced by immunoSEQ multiplex PCR; TCRdb stores in-frame clones only, minus some. Here the sample spans more than 2 million clones, about 95% being singletons. Positively selected for CCR7, the CD45RO-negative cells used as naive CD8 cells excluded terminally differentiated effector memory CD45RA+ cells. The receptor's source is a man aged 18 to 35 in good health. Sequenced sample: naive CD8+ T cells sorted from blood. The V call is TRBV6-5, the J call TRBJ2-2; the D gene is possibly TRBD2 (6 bases). The CDR3 loop reads CASSYFAGKSGELFF. For the CDR3, the DNA is TGTGCCAGCAGTTATTTTGCGGGAAAGTCCGGGGAGCTGTTTTTT.